A single sample is the source of the 16 T cell receptor beta chains below, sequenced in a study of T cell responses to AZD1222 COVID-19 vaccine. Only in-frame clones appear in the TCRdb table, and some are missing; sequencing was by immunoSEQ multiplex PCR. Among 150,000 to 200,000 clones listed, approximately 86% were seen once. The sequences come from peripheral blood, collected 28 days after the second AZD1222 dose. Every receptor here comes from an adult who received the AZD1222 COVID-19 vaccine.

The chain has TRBV5-1 and TRBJ1-2, with D perhaps TRBD1 (6 bases). Trimming removed 1 base from V and 4 bases from J, with 14 bases in between. CDR3 length: 15 amino acids. The V gene's germline CDR1 is SGHRS and CDR2 YFSETQ. The chain's CDR3 is CASSLMLGGSYGYTF. CDR3 nucleotide sequence: TGCGCCAGCAGCTTGATGCTAGGGGGAAGCTATGGCTACACCTTC.

J is TRBJ2-7 and V is TRBV4-1, with 8 nucleotides matching TRBD2. Germline V gene data show CDR1 as MGHRA and CDR2 as YSYEKL. The J segment lost 7 bases and the V segment lost 4 bases, leaving 9 bases of the junction unmatched. The CDR3 length is 14 residues. CDR3 DNA sequence: TGCGCCAGCAGCCTACCGGGACTAGTGGGGGAGCAGTACTTC. It codes for CASSLPGLVGEQYF.

The rearrangement uses TRBV9 and TRBJ1-3; D uncertain. V was pared by 4 bases and J by 0 bases, with 8 bases between. Germline V gene sequence: CDR1 SGDLS, CDR2 YYNGEE. CDR3 length equals 14 residues. The CDR3 spells CASSPSVSGNTIYF. The CDR3 DNA reads as TGTGCCAGCAGCCCTTCGGTCTCTGGAAACACCATATATTTT.

This chain joins TRBV19 and TRBJ2-1; tentative D call: TRBD1 (6 bases). This CDR3 is built from 14 residues. Germline V CDR1 and CDR2: LNHDA, SQIVND (reference sequence). The ends were cut back, 3 bases at V and 0 bases at J, with 6 bases in the middle. CDR3 loop: CASSMGASYNEQFF. In DNA, the CDR3 is TGTGCCAGTAGTATGGGGGCCTCCTACAATGAGCAGTTCTTC.

This clone was observed a handful of times. This CDR3 reads CASRPGHNTEAFF. The CDR3 DNA reads as TGTGCCAGCAGGCCGGGACATAACACTGAAGCTTTCTTT. This chain uses TRBV6-5 with TRBJ1-1; possible D gene TRBD1, 6 bases. Per germline, CDR1 MNHEY and CDR2 SVGAGI. V lost 6 bases, J lost 2 bases, and 10 bases lay in between. The CDR3 extends over 13 amino acids.

This clone has a single count. V gene TRBV6-5 combines with J gene TRBJ1-2; D is undetermined. There are 13 residues in the CDR3. Germline V lookup: CDR1 MNHEY, CDR2 SVGAGI. Trimming left V 0 bases short and J 6 bases short, with 8 bases between. CDR3 amino acids: CASSYSSGDGYTF. In DNA, the CDR3 is TGTGCCAGCAGTTACTCGAGCGGGGATGGCTACACCTTC.

The J gene is TRBJ1-1, the V gene TRBV3-1 (or the pseudogene TRBV3-2); D is uncertain. With 4 bases removed from V and 0 bases from J, the gap between germline ends came to 9 bases. Germline CDR1 reads LGHDT; CDR2 reads YNNKEL (reference sequence). There are 14 residues in the CDR3. The CDR3 spells CASSPRTVNTEAFF. CDR3 sequence (DNA): TGTGCCAGCAGCCCCCGGACGGTGAACACTGAAGCTTTCTTT.

The V gene is TRBV6-4, the J gene TRBJ1-2; D not resolved. Deletions cut 2 bases from V and 8 bases from J, with 12 bases between. The germline gives CDR1 MRHNA, CDR2 SNTAGT. This CDR3 is built from 13 residues. The CDR3 here is CASSDPGQAGYTF. CDR3 coding DNA: TGTGCCAGCAGTGACCCCGGGCAGGCGGGCTACACCTTC.

The CDR3 loop reads CASSPRQGDNSPLHF. The DNA of the CDR3 is TGCGCCAGCAGCCCCAGACAGGGTGATAATTCACCCCTCCACTTT. The chain carries TRBV5-1 and TRBJ1-6; 7 bases align to TRBD1. The CDR3 is 15 amino acids. CDR1 and CDR2 (germline): SGHRS, YFSETQ. The V and J ends lost 4 bases and 5 bases, in that order; junction bases with no gene match: 6.

The chain has TRBV18 and TRBJ2-1, with TRBD1 matching over 7 bases. The germline V gene encodes CDR1 KGHSH and CDR2 LQKENI. The length of the CDR3 is 15 residues. The junction had 3 bases not matched to a gene; V was cut back by 2 bases and J by 2 bases. The CDR3 nucleotides are TGTGCCAGCTCACCAAGGACAGGTACCTACAATGAGCAGTTCTTC. Its translation is CASSPRTGTYNEQFF.

The V call is TRBV5-1, the J call TRBJ2-2, with 9 bases lining up with TRBD2. In germline, CDR1 is SGHRS, CDR2 YFSETQ. CDR3 length: 16 amino acids. J was trimmed by 3 bases and V by 1 base; bases with no gene match: 4. The CDR3, as DNA: TGCGCCAGCAGCTTGATCGGCGGGGGGGACACCGGGGAGCTGTTTTTT. It yields the protein CASSLIGGGDTGELFF. Based on the CDR3 plus reference TRBV5-1 and TRBJ2-2, the full variable domain is KAGVTQTPRYLIKTRGQQVTLSCSPISGHRSVSWYQQTPGQGLQFLFEYFSETQRNKGNFPGRFSGRQFSNSRSEMNVSTLELGDSALYLCASSLIGGGDTGELFFGEGSRLTVL.

In DNA, the CDR3 is TGTGCCACCAGCAGAGATCGAGGGAGCTCTGGAAACACCATATATTTT. It translates to CATSRDRGSSGNTIYF. The chain has TRBV15 and TRBJ1-3; D gene unclear. Germline V gene lookup returns CDR1 LNHNV and CDR2 YYDKDF (reference sequence). The CDR3 runs 16 residues. The V end was cut by 0 bases, the J end by 0 bases, with 9 bases between.

This chain uses TRBV27 with TRBJ2-7; no clear D. Germline values: CDR1 MNHEY, CDR2 SMNVEV (reference sequence). V was clipped by 8 bases and J by 5 bases, with 19 bases between them. This CDR3 is 14 amino acids long. The CDR3 region is CASSSTVMWNEQYF. The CDR3 DNA reads TGTGCCAGCTCCTCGACGGTGATGTGGAACGAGCAGTACTTC.

This chain joins TRBV5-6 and TRBJ1-4; D remains unclear. V was pared by 4 bases and J by 4 bases, with 8 bases between. The CDR3 contains 13 residues. From germline, CDR1 is SGHDT and CDR2 YYEEEE. CDR3 in amino acids: CASSEDRNEKLFF. In DNA form, the CDR3 reads TGTGCCAGCAGCGAAGACCGTAATGAAAAACTGTTTTTT.

The chain carries TRBV7-2 and TRBJ2-2; D gene uncertain. V was pared by 1 base and J by 7 bases, with 7 bases between. Germline V gene lookup returns CDR1 SGHTA and CDR2 FQGNSA. The CDR3 covers 13 residues. DNA for the CDR3: TGTGCCAGCAGCTTAGATCGAATCGGGGAGCTGTTTTTT. Protein: CASSLDRIGELFF.

With respect to this clone: Within the sample, other DNA sequences also encode this same CDR3. V gene TRBV27 combines with J gene TRBJ2-3; D may match TRBD1 or TRBD2 (5 bases each). The V gene's germline CDR1 is MNHEY and CDR2 SMNVEV (reference sequence). V lost 4 bases and J lost 3, with 8 bases in between. This CDR3 has 13 amino acids. CDR3 loop: CASSSWGTDTQYF. CDR3 coding DNA: TGTGCCAGCAGTTCATGGGGGACAGATACGCAGTATTTT.